This TCR beta chain stems from a study of CD8 T cells in ankylosing spondylitis. TCRdb reanalysed the 5' RACE reads using MiXCR and keeps one entry per CDR3 protein. This sample has approximately 400,000 distinct CDR3 sequences, with over 15% found just once. Study findings and constraints: Blood of patients with ankylosing spondylitis appeared to be characterized by a TCR beta motif of eight highly homologous variants.

Germline V gene sequence: CDR1 MNHEY, CDR2 SVGAGI. The CDR3 contains 15 residues. This clonotype was seen just once. Its antigen is not known. One end of the junction varies from germline; a read error may be responsible. V gene TRBV6-5 combines with J gene TRBJ1-1; TRBD1 is a possible D gene (6 bases). This clonotype originated in a male donor with ankylosing spondylitis. What was sequenced was blood, either unsorted or a sorted T cell fraction (not recorded which). CDR3 bases: TGTGCCAGCAGTAACCTAGGGGGGAAGGGCACTGAAGATTTCTTT. Protein: CASSNLGGKGTEDFF.